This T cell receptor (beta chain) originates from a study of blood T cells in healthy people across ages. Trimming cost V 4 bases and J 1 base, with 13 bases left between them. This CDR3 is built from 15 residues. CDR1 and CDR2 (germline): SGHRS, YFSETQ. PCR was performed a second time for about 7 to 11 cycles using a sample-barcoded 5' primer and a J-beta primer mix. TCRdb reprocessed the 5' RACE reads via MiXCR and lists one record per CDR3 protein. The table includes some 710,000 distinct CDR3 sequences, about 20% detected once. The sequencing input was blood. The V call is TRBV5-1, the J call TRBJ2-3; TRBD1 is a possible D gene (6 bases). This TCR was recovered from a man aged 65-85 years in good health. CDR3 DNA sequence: TGCGCCAGCAGCGCCGAGGACAGTCGCACAGATACGCAGTATTTT. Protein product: CASSAEDSRTDTQYF.